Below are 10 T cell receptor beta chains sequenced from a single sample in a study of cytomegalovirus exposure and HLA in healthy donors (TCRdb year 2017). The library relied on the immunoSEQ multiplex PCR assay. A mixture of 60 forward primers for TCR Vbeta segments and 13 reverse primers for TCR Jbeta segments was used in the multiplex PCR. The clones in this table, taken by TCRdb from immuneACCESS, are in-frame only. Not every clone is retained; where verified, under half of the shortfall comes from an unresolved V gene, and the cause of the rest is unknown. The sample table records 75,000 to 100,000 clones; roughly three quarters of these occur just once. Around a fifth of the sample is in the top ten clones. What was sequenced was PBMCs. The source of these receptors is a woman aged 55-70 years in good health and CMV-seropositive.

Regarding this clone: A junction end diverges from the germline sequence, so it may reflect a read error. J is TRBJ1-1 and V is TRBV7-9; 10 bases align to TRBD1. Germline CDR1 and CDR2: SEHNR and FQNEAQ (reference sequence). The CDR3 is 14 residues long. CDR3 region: CSSRRQGALTEAFF. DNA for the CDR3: TGTTCCAGCAGACGACAGGGGGCCCTTACTGAAGCTTTCTTT.

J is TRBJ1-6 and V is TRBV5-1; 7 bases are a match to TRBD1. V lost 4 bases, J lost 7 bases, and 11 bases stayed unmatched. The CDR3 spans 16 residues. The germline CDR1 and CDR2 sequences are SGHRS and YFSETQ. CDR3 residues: CASSVEGTVNNSPLHF. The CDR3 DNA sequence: TGCGCCAGCAGCGTCGAGGGGACAGTCAACAATTCACCCCTCCACTTT.

The CDR3 region is CARIPHGTSGRAANTGELFF. CDR3 DNA: TGTGCCAGAATCCCGCACGGGACTAGCGGGAGGGCTGCGAACACCGGGGAGCTGTTTTTT. The chain joins TRBV5-3 to TRBJ2-2; 16 bases are shared with TRBD2. TRBV5-3 falls under the ORF class, with uncertain function. The CDR3 has 20 amino acids. Trimming removed 6 bases from V and 0 bases from J; junction bases left unmatched: 11.

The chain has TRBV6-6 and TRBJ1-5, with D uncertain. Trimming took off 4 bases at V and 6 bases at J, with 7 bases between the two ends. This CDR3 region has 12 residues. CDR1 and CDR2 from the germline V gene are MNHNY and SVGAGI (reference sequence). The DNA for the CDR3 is TGTGCCAGCAGTTCTATCGGTCAGCCCCAGCATTTT. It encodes CASSSIGQPQHF.

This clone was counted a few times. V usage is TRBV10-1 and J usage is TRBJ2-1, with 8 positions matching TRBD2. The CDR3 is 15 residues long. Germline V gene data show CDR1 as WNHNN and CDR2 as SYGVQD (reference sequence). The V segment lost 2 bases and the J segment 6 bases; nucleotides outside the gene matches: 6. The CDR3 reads CASSEAGGLGNEQFF. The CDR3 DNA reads TGCGCCAGCAGTGAGGCGGGAGGACTTGGCAATGAGCAGTTCTTC.

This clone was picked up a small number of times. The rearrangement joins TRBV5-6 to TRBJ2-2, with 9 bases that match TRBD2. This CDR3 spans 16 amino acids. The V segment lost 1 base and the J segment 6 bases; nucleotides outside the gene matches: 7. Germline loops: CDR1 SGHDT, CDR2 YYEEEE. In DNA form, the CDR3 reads TGTGCCAGCAGCTTGTTCTGGCGGGAGGGCCCCGGGGAGCTGTTTTTT. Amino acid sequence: CASSLFWREGPGELFF.

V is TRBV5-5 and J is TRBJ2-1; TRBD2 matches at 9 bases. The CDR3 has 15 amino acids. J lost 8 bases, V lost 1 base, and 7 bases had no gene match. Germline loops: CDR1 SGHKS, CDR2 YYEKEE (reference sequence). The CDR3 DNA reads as TGTGCCAGCAGCTTGAGGCTAGCGGGACCCGATGAGCAGTTCTTC. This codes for CASSLRLAGPDEQFF.

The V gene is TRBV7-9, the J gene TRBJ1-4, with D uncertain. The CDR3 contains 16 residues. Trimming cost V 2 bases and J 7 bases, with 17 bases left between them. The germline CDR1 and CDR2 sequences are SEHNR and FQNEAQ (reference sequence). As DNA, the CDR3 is TGTGCCAGCAGCTTATTCGTAACAGCGGGCTCTGAAAAACTGTTTTTT. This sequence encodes CASSLFVTAGSEKLFF.

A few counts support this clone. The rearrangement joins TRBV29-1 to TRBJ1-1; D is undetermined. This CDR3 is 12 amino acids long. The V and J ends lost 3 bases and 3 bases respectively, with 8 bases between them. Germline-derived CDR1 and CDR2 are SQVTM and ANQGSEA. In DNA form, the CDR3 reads TGCAGCGTTGAGGGCGTAGACACTGAAGCTTTCTTT. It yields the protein CSVEGVDTEAFF.

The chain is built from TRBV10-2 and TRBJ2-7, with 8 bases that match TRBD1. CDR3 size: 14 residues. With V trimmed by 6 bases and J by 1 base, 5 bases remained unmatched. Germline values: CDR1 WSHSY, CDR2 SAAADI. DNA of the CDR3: TGCGCCAGCAGGGGACAGGCGTCATCCTACGAGCAGTACTTC. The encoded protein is CASRGQASSYEQYF.